This T cell receptor (beta chain) was recorded in a study of blood T cell repertoires in COVID-19. Across the study: COVID-19 samples collected from the United States, Italy and Spain covered acute and convalescent phases.

This CDR3 comprises 15 residues. The germline V and J ends were trimmed by 5 bases and 2 bases, with 12 bases remaining between them. Germline assignment: CDR1 SGHAT and CDR2 FQNNGV. Original methodology: Amplification from reference gene primers served as the basis for estimated nucleated cell counts. TCRdb's table, derived via immunoSEQ multiplex PCR, lists solely in-frame clones and lacks some. That table furnishes V, J and clone size, whereas the DNA furnished D and trimming. The sample has 85,000 to 110,000 clones, more than 80% seen once. Sequences were obtained from peripheral blood. The sequence was obtained from a human donor in a cohort sampled during active COVID-19. V gene TRBV11-2 combines with J gene TRBJ2-2; a weak D match, TRBD1 (6 bases). This chain's CDR3 is CASSPGTSNTGELFF. CDR3 nucleotide sequence: TGTGCCAGCAGCCCCGGGACATCAAACACCGGGGAGCTGTTTTTT. Combining the CDR3 with reference TRBV11-2 and TRBJ2-2 gives the whole variable domain EAGVAQSPRYKIIEKRQSVAFWCNPISGHATLYWYQQILGQGPKLLIQFQNNGVVDDSQLPKDRFSAERLKGVDSTLKIQPAKLEDSAVYLCASSPGTSNTGELFFGEGSRLTVL.